These 22 T cell receptor beta chains were all obtained from the same sample, sequenced in a study of shared clonotypes between healthy human individuals. CD45RO-negative cells were positively selected for CCR7, leaving out terminally differentiated effector memory CD45RA+ cells. The assay was immunoSEQ multiplex PCR, and TCRdb's table has in-frame clones only and misses some. The repertoire consists of 1.5 million to 2.5 million clones, with about 95% occurring once and the leading ten covering approximately 1%. Sample: naive CD8+ T cells sorted from blood. Every receptor here comes from a man aged 18 to 29 in good health.

The V call is TRBV6-5, the J call TRBJ1-5; no reliable D call. The V end lost 6 bases, the J end lost 1 base, and 7 bases lay between the germline ends. The CDR3 is made up of 13 amino acids. Looked up from germline, CDR1 is MNHEY and CDR2 is SVGAGI. The CDR3, as DNA: TGTGCCAGCAGGGTCGGGAGCAATCAGCCCCAGCATTTT. It yields the protein CASRVGSNQPQHF.

The chain joins TRBV19 to TRBJ1-2; possibly TRBD1 for D (5 bases). This CDR3 comprises 12 residues. Trimming shortened V by 5 bases and J by 4 bases, and 8 bases separated the two germline ends. Germline V CDR1 and CDR2: LNHDA, SQIVND (reference sequence). The CDR3 is CASSPGSYGYTF. CDR3 sequence (DNA): TGTGCCAGTAGTCCAGGGTCCTATGGCTACACCTTC.

The rearrangement uses TRBV4-2 and TRBJ1-1; no clear D gene. The CDR3 extends over 12 amino acids. Germline assignment: CDR1 LGHNA and CDR2 YNFKEQ. Trimming removed 3 bases from V and 11 bases from J, with 13 bases in between. This chain's CDR3 is CASSQTDAGAFF. The CDR3, as DNA: TGTGCCAGCAGCCAGACTGACGCCGGGGCTTTCTTT.

The CDR3 here is CASSPSTSGVYEQYF. DNA of the CDR3: TGTGCCAGCAGCCCCTCGACTAGCGGGGTCTACGAGCAGTACTTC. The chain combines TRBV7-2 with TRBJ2-7; 11 bases agree with TRBD2. The CDR3 covers 15 residues. Germline CDR1 reads SGHTA; CDR2 reads FQGNSA. V was clipped by 5 bases and J by 3 bases; unmatched bases: 6.

This clone occurred once. The chain links TRBV30 to TRBJ2-6, with D possibly matching TRBD1 (5 bases). This CDR3 is 16 amino acids long. Trimming shortened V by 7 bases and J by 4 bases, and 20 bases separated the two germline ends. CDR1 is GTSNPN and CDR2 is SVGIG in the germline V gene (reference sequence). The DNA for the CDR3 is TGTGCCTCCTACCTCGACAGCCATTGGGGGGCCAACGTCCTGACTTTC. This gives the protein CASYLDSHWGANVLTF.

In this sample, this clone turned up a few times. The rearrangement uses TRBV7-9 and TRBJ1-6; 8 nucleotides agree with TRBD1. Per germline, CDR1 SEHNR and CDR2 FQNEAQ (reference sequence). The CDR3 sequence is 15 residues long. J was trimmed by 7 bases and V by 5 bases; bases with no gene match: 7. The CDR3 loop reads CASSRGTGENSPLHF. CDR3 in DNA: TGTGCCAGCAGCCGCGGGACAGGCGAGAATTCACCCCTCCACTTT.

The CDR3 DNA sequence: TGTGCCAGCAGCCACTATTATACAGGGAACACTGAAGCTTTCTTT. As protein: CASSHYYTGNTEAFF. J is TRBJ1-1 and V is TRBV16; the D gene is possibly TRBD1 (5 bases). This CDR3 is 15 amino acids long. Germline V gene data show CDR1 as KGHSY and CDR2 as FQNENV. Between the trimmed V and J ends, which lost 3 bases and 1 base, there was a span of 12 bases. The whole variable domain, remainder taken from reference TRBV16 and TRBJ1-1, is GEEVAQTPKHLVRGEGQKAKLYCAPIKGHSYVFWYQQVLKNEFKFLISFQNENVFDETGMPKERFSAKCLPNSPCSLEIQATKLEDSAVYFCASSHYYTGNTEAFFGQGTRLTVV.

This chain links TRBV10-1 with TRBJ2-7, with no clear D. The CDR3 extends over 13 amino acids. Germline assignment: CDR1 WNHNN and CDR2 SYGVQD (reference sequence). Trimming left V 2 bases short and J 6 bases short, with 11 bases between. The CDR3 coding sequence is TGCGCCAGCAGTGAGAGGCTAGATTCCGAGCAGTACTTC. This translates into CASSERLDSEQYF.

The chain carries TRBV28 and TRBJ1-1; unclear D gene. The CDR3 runs 12 residues. Trimming pared 11 bases from V and 0 bases from J, leaving 10 bases between. Germline V gene lookup returns CDR1 MDHEN and CDR2 SYDVKM. CDR3 DNA: TGTGCCTGTAAAGACCTGAACACTGAAGCTTTCTTT. Protein product: CACKDLNTEAFF.

J is TRBJ2-7 and V is TRBV9, with 11 bases matching TRBD2. Germline V gene data show CDR1 as SGDLS and CDR2 as YYNGEE. The CDR3 is 14 amino acids. With 4 bases clipped from V and 4 bases from J, the junction kept 4 bases outside the gene matches. CDR3 nucleotides: TGTGCCAGCAGCCCCACTAGCGGGAGATACGAGCAGTACTTC. This codes for CASSPTSGRYEQYF.

In regard to this clone: The junction departs from germline at one end; a sequencing error may be responsible. The chain employs TRBV13 and TRBJ1-5; 9 positions agree with TRBD1. CDR3 length equals 16 residues. Germline assignment: CDR1 PRHDT and CDR2 FYEKMQ (reference sequence). The CDR3 DNA follows: TGTGCCAGCAGCCTAGGACAGGGGCGCGGGAATCAGCCCCAGCATTTT. It translates to CASSLGQGRGNQPQHF. Looking up the rest from reference TRBV13 and TRBJ1-5 gives the full variable domain: AAGVIQSPRHLIKEKRETATLKCYPIPRHDTVYWYQQGPGQDPQFLISFYEKMQSDKGSIPDRFSAQQFSDYHSELNMSSLELGDSALYFCASSLGQGRGNQPQHFGDGTRLSIL.

The rearrangement links TRBV5-1 to TRBJ2-7; TRBD2 matches 14 bases. CDR1 SGHRS and CDR2 YFSETQ come from the germline V gene. V was pared by 5 bases and J by 7 bases, with 2 bases of the junction left unmatched. The CDR3 spans 13 residues. The CDR3 nucleotides are TGCGCCAGCAGGACTAGCGGGAGGGGGGAGCAGTACTTC. Protein: CASRTSGRGEQYF.

Worth noting for this clone: Other DNA sequences of this sample code for an identical CDR3. The rearrangement uses TRBV29-1 and TRBJ2-2, with 10 bases fitting TRBD1. The V and J ends lost 6 bases and 4 bases, in that order; junction bases with no gene match: 2. This CDR3 spans 13 amino acids. The V gene's germline CDR1 is SQVTM and CDR2 ANQGSEA. The CDR3 coding sequence is TGCAGCGTACGGACAGGGGGCACCGGGGAGCTGTTTTTT. Its translation: CSVRTGGTGELFF.

The J gene is TRBJ1-3, the V gene TRBV29-1; D uncertain. V lost 3 bases to trimming and J lost 4 bases, with 4 bases between them. Germline V CDR1 and CDR2: SQVTM, ANQGSEA. The CDR3 extends over 11 amino acids. CDR3 nucleotide sequence: TGCAGCGTTGACAGAGGAAACACCATATATTTT. This encodes CSVDRGNTIYF.

The genes are TRBV7-9 and TRBJ1-6; a weak D match, TRBD1 (6 bases). The V gene's germline CDR1 is SEHNR and CDR2 FQNEAQ (reference sequence). CDR3 size: 14 residues. Trimming left V 6 bases short and J 7 bases short, with 13 bases between. For the CDR3, the DNA is TGTGCCAGCAGTCTATCCACAGGGAATTCACCCCTCCACTTT. Translated, it gives CASSLSTGNSPLHF. The entire variable domain, with the rest obtained from reference TRBV7-9 and TRBJ1-6, is as follows: DTGVSQNPRHKITKRGQNVTFRCDPISEHNRLYWYRQTLGQGPEFLTYFQNEAQLEKSRLLSDRFSAERPKGSFSTLEIQRTEQGDSAMYLCASSLSTGNSPLHFGNGTRLTVT.

J is TRBJ1-5 and V is TRBV10-3; 9 bases line up with TRBD1. CDR1 ENHRY and CDR2 SYGVKD come from the germline V gene. The CDR3 length is 17 residues. Losses at the gene ends were 5 bases for V and 5 bases for J; bases not matched to a gene: 13. The chain's CDR3 is CAISNFLRDREDQPQHF. The CDR3 DNA sequence: TGTGCCATCAGTAACTTCCTTAGGGACAGGGAGGATCAGCCCCAGCATTTT.

The chain joins TRBV7-9 to TRBJ2-5; TRBD2 agrees at 7 bases. V shed 3 bases, J shed 2 bases, and the junction held 15 bases outside the gene matches. CDR3 length: 18 amino acids. The germline gives CDR1 SEHNR, CDR2 FQNEAQ (reference sequence). CDR3 nucleotides: TGTGCCAGCAGCTTTGGTCCACCAATAGCGGGTATACAAGAGACCCAGTACTTC. It codes for CASSFGPPIAGIQETQYF.

The chain has TRBV6-1 and TRBJ2-5, with D tentatively TRBD1 or TRBD2 (5 bases each). CDR1 is MNHNS and CDR2 is SASEGT in the germline V gene. Trimming removed 5 bases at V and 5 bases at J, with 18 bases between. CDR3 length: 15 amino acids. The CDR3 region is CASSIGDHVWETQYF. The CDR3 bases are TGTGCCAGCAGTATTGGGGACCATGTCTGGGAGACCCAGTACTTC.

The chain links TRBV7-9 to TRBJ1-3, with TRBD1 as a possible D gene (5 bases). V lost 5 bases, J lost 2 bases, and 13 bases lay in between. Germline CDR1 SEHNR, CDR2 FQNEAQ (reference sequence). This CDR3 contains 15 residues. The DNA of the CDR3 is TGTGCCAGCAGCCCCCTGGCAGGGCCTGGAAACACCATATATTTT. Amino acids: CASSPLAGPGNTIYF.

The chain links TRBV7-9 to TRBJ1-2; TRBD1 agrees at 9 bases. Germline V gene sequence: CDR1 SEHNR, CDR2 FQNEAQ (reference sequence). The CDR3 covers 16 residues. V lost 3 bases, J lost 4 bases, and 9 bases stayed unmatched. The CDR3 spells CASSFATGTGIYGYTF. CDR3 in DNA: TGTGCCAGCAGCTTCGCTACCGGGACAGGGATCTATGGCTACACCTTC.

The chain recombines TRBV6-5 with TRBJ1-1, with D possibly TRBD1 on 5 matching bases. Per the germline V gene, CDR1 is MNHEY and CDR2 is SVGAGI. V was clipped by 3 bases and J by 3 bases, with 14 bases between them. This CDR3 has 15 residues. CDR3 in amino acids: CASSYREGKYTEAFF. Written as DNA, the CDR3 is TGTGCCAGCAGTTATCGCGAGGGGAAATACACTGAAGCTTTCTTT.

The rearrangement links TRBV14 to TRBJ1-1, with 8 bases identical to TRBD1. The trim removed 4 bases at V and 6 bases at J, leaving 7 bases unmatched. CDR1 is SGHDN, CDR2 FVKESK, per germline. CDR3 length: 14 amino acids. The CDR3 region is CASSPGGHGSEAFF. For the CDR3, the DNA is TGTGCCAGCAGCCCAGGGGGCCATGGGTCTGAAGCTTTCTTT.